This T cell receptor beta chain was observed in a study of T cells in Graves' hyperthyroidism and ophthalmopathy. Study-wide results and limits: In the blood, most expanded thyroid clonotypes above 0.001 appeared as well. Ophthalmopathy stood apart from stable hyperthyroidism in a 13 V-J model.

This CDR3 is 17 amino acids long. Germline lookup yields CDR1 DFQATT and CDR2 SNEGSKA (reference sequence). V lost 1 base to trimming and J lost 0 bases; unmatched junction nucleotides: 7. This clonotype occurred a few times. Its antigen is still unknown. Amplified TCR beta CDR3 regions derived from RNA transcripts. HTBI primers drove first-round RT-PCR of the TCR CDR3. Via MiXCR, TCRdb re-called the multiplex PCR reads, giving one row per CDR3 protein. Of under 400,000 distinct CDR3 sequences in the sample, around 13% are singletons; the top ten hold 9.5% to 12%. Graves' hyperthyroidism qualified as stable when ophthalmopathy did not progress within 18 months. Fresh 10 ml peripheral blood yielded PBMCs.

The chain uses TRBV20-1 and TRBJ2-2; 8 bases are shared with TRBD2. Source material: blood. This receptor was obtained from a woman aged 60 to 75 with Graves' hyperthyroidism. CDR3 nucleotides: TGCAGTGCTAGAGGCCGAGGACTAGCAGCGAACACCGGGGAGCTGTTTTTT. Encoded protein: CSARGRGLAANTGELFF.